Below, one TCR beta chain is given with its context. Sequenced by immunoSEQ multiplex PCR; TCRdb stores in-frame clones only, minus some. The sample lists more than 300,000 clones; roughly 86% were seen once. This record comes from a study of blood T cell repertoires in COVID-19. The germline V gene has CDR1 KGHSH and CDR2 LQKENI. CDR3 size: 13 residues. V was pared by 3 bases and J by 11 bases, with 8 bases of the junction left unmatched. Sequences were obtained from peripheral blood. The chain is built from TRBV18 and TRBJ1-1, with 8 bases that match TRBD1. The source of this sequence is a woman in her twenties or thirties with COVID-19, enrolled during active disease. This chain's CDR3 is CASSPLRTGQAFF. In DNA, the CDR3 is TGTGCCAGCTCACCCCTTAGGACAGGGCAGGCTTTCTTT.